This T cell receptor beta chain derives from a study of T cell changes during pregnancy in multiple sclerosis. This table comes from immunoSEQ multiplex PCR, and its TCRdb copy is limited to in-frame clones, with some not included. The data hold about 48,000 clones, with around 94% observed a single time. Germline CDR1 LNHDA, CDR2 SQIVND (reference sequence). The CDR3 is 13 amino acids. V lost 9 bases to trimming and J lost 2 bases, with 12 bases between them. This chain joins TRBV19 and TRBJ2-3; D unclear. The clonotype originates from a female donor in good health, enrolled as a control in a pregnancy study. Source: CD4+ T cells from peripheral blood mononuclear cells, taken in the second trimester of pregnancy. The CDR3 reads CASLEWVTDTQYF. In DNA, the CDR3 is TGTGCCAGCCTAGAGTGGGTCACAGATACGCAGTATTTT.